The rows below give T cell receptor beta chains drawn from one sample of a study of metastatic and nonmetastatic thyroid tumors. TCRdb re-called clones via MiXCR from the PCR reads. The sample comprises about 93,000 clones, 10% to 15% of which are singletons, and around 10% rests with the top ten. The source material was blood. These receptors came from a female donor with papillary thyroid cancer or a benign thyroid nodule (not recorded which). Some clones in this sample may be carry-over from other donors' samples. The CDR3 runs from the conserved cysteine through the conserved F or W. D genes are given only for firm matches. Clone size appears in some rows only: once, few, many, or a class for an expanded clone.

clone_size	v_call	d_call	j_call	cdr3_aa	cdr3_nt
many	TRBV27	.	TRBJ2-7	CASSFNRDKTYEQYF	TGTGCCAGCAGTTTTAATAGGGACAAAACCTACGAGCAGTACTTC
many	TRBV5-1	TRBD1	TRBJ1-2	CASSPRTGGSYGYTF	TGCGCCAGCAGCCCTAGGACAGGGGGCTCTTATGGCTACACCTTC
few	TRBV7-2	TRBD2	TRBJ2-5	CASSMGLAGGYQYF	TGTGCCAGCAGCATGGGACTAGCGGGAGGGTACCAGTACTTC
.	TRBV5-4	.	TRBJ2-2	CASSLGRPNTGELFF	TGTGCCAGCAGCTTGGGCAGGCCGAACACCGGGGAGCTGTTTTTT
few	TRBV14	.	TRBJ2-3	CASSQERLAVQYF	TGTGCCAGCAGCCAAGAAAGGCTAGCCGTGCAGTATTTT
many	TRBV5-6	.	TRBJ2-1	CASSQTVGGRNEQFF	TGTGCCAGCAGCCAGACCGTGGGGGGGCGAAATGAGCAGTTCTTC
many	TRBV30	.	TRBJ2-7	CAWSVQYRPGRYEQYF	TGTGCCTGGAGTGTACAGTATCGTCCAGGAAGGTACGAGCAGTACTTC
many	TRBV7-9	TRBD2	TRBJ2-2	CASSLPRGVAGQTNTGELFF	TGTGCCAGCAGCTTACCCCGGGGAGTAGCGGGCCAAACGAACACCGGGGAGCTGTTTTTT
few	TRBV20-1	TRBD2	TRBJ2-1	CSATETSGRNEQFF	TGCAGTGCCACTGAGACTAGCGGGAGGAATGAGCAGTTCTTC
many	TRBV20-1	.	TRBJ2-7	CSARGGARPEQYF	TGCAGTGCGCGAGGGGGGGCGCGACCCGAGCAGTACTTC
.	TRBV28	.	TRBJ1-2	CASSFLVGGYGYTF	TGTGCCAGCAGTTTCCTTGTGGGCGGCTATGGCTACACCTTC
few	TRBV12-3/TRBV12-4	.	TRBJ2-6	CASSPMGTGANVLTF	TGTGCCAGCAGTCCTATGGGAACTGGGGCCAACGTCCTGACTTTC
many	TRBV11-2	TRBD1	TRBJ2-1	CASSPERGPFNEQFF	TGTGCCAGCAGTCCTGAGAGGGGGCCCTTCAATGAGCAGTTCTTC
many	TRBV20-1	TRBD2	TRBJ2-5	CSARKAGAGETQYF	TGCAGTGCTAGGAAAGCGGGAGCTGGAGAGACCCAGTACTTC
.	TRBV12-3/TRBV12-4	.	TRBJ1-5	CASRQGSSNQPQHF	TGTGCCAGCAGACAGGGTAGTAGCAATCAGCCCCAGCATTTT
many	TRBV20-1	.	TRBJ1-1	CSARGLGAEAFF	TGCAGTGCTAGGGGTTTGGGCGCTGAAGCTTTCTTT
many	TRBV5-1	TRBD2	TRBJ2-7	CASSSTPGLAYEQYF	TGCGCCAGCAGCTCTACCCCGGGACTAGCGTACGAGCAGTACTTC
many	TRBV14	.	TRBJ1-1	CASSQAGPRTEAFF	TGTGCCAGCAGCCAAGCAGGGCCGCGCACTGAAGCTTTCTTT
few	TRBV6-1	.	TRBJ1-1	CASSQRNTEAFF	TGTGCCAGCAGCCAGAGGAACACTGAAGCTTTCTTT
once	TRBV5-1	.	TRBJ2-7	CASSLCDSSYEQYF	TGCGCCAGCAGCCTCTGTGACAGTTCCTACGAGCAGTACTTC
many	TRBV20-1	.	TRBJ2-3	CSARHWTSTDTQYF	TGCAGTGCTAGACACTGGACTAGCACAGATACGCAGTATTTT
many	TRBV7-6	TRBD1	TRBJ2-1	CASSKGGWDEQFF	TGTGCCAGCAGTAAAGGGGGCTGGGATGAGCAGTTCTTC
many	TRBV4-3	TRBD1	TRBJ2-3	CASSPGQGSDTQYF	TGCGCCAGCAGCCCAGGACAGGGGTCAGATACGCAGTATTTT
.	TRBV12-3/TRBV12-4	.	TRBJ1-2	CASSLEFSGYTF	TGTGCCAGCAGTTTAGAGTTCTCGGGCTACACCTTC
many	TRBV7-2	.	TRBJ1-1	CASSPLGGTEAFF	TGTGCCAGCAGCCCCCTAGGGGGCACTGAAGCTTTCTTT
many	TRBV18	.	TRBJ1-2	CASSVSGAQESYGYTF	TGTGCCAGCTCAGTTTCCGGGGCACAAGAATCCTATGGCTACACCTTC
many	TRBV12-3/TRBV12-4	.	TRBJ2-2	CASSRDLNTGELFF	TGTGCCAGCAGCCGGGACCTGAACACCGGGGAGCTGTTTTTT
.	TRBV11-1	.	TRBJ2-1	CASSYYSNSPGNEQFF	TGTGCCAGCAGCTACTACAGCAATTCCCCAGGGAATGAGCAGTTCTTC
.	TRBV11-1	TRBD1	TRBJ1-1	CASSPGTGSEAFF	TGTGCCAGCAGTCCCGGGACAGGGAGTGAAGCTTTCTTT
many	TRBV28	.	TRBJ2-3	CASSLEGNGDTQYF	TGTGCCAGCAGCCTAGAGGGGAATGGCGATACGCAGTATTTT
.	TRBV12-3/TRBV12-4	TRBD1	TRBJ2-3	CASSFDRDGDTQYF	TGTGCCAGCAGTTTTGACAGGGACGGAGATACGCAGTATTTT
many	TRBV28	.	TRBJ2-7	CASTTGGTSYEQYF	TGTGCCAGCACGACTGGGGGCACCTCCTACGAGCAGTACTTC
many	TRBV4-1	.	TRBJ2-5	CASSPVMTGYETQYF	TGCGCCAGCAGTCCAGTAATGACGGGGTACGAGACCCAGTACTTC
many	TRBV27	.	TRBJ1-6	CASSSTGHGSSPLHF	TGTGCCAGCAGTTCAACAGGACATGGGAGTTCACCCCTCCACTTT
many	TRBV6-5	.	TRBJ1-2	CASSYSRPGYGYTF	TGTGCCAGCAGTTACTCGAGGCCGGGGTATGGCTACACCTTC
.	TRBV9	.	TRBJ2-6	CASSHRTEFSGANVLTF	TGTGCCAGCAGCCACCGGACAGAATTCTCTGGGGCCAACGTCCTGACTTTC
.	TRBV5-1	.	TRBJ1-6	CASSPTGINSPLHF	TGCGCCAGCAGCCCTACAGGGATCAATTCACCCCTCCACTTT
many	TRBV28	.	TRBJ1-1	CASSSPHEAMNTEAFF	TGTGCCAGCAGTTCCCCCCACGAAGCTATGAACACTGAAGCTTTCTTT
few	TRBV12-3/TRBV12-4	.	TRBJ2-2	CASTRTYGELFF	TGTGCCAGCACCAGGACGTACGGGGAGCTGTTTTTT
many	TRBV7-2	.	TRBJ2-2	CASSPRGRAIGELFF	TGTGCCAGCAGCCCCAGGGGGAGGGCCATCGGGGAGCTGTTTTTT
many	TRBV7-9	.	TRBJ1-2	CASLRSTNYGYTF	TGTGCCAGCTTGCGATCTACTAACTATGGCTACACCTTC
many	TRBV20-1	TRBD2	TRBJ2-7	CSARSLADIYEQYF	TGCAGTGCTAGAAGCCTAGCGGATATCTACGAGCAGTACTTC
many	TRBV11-2	.	TRBJ2-3	CASSLPGARTDTQYF	TGTGCCAGCAGCTTACCAGGGGCCCGCACAGATACGCAGTATTTT